This T cell receptor (beta chain) emerged from a study of response to subunit inactivated influenza vaccine. This clonotype has a count of ten or more. Its antigen is still unknown. TCRdb re-called the RT-PCR reads with MiXCR, one entry per CDR3 protein. The sample lists about 700,000 distinct CDR3 sequences; 11% to 15% were seen once. The germline CDR1 and CDR2 sequences are SEHNR and FQNEAQ (reference sequence). This CDR3 has 15 residues. V was trimmed by 5 bases and J by 4 bases, leaving 15 bases between them. Study-wide results and caveats: Authors suggested that a seasonal influenza vaccination recruits few new T cells each time.

The sequences come from PBMCs from blood, collected 14 to 15 days before vaccination. This sequence joins TRBV7-9 and TRBJ1-3, with a possible D match to TRBD1 (5 bases). The receptor's source is a man in his fifties or sixties who received an inactivated influenza vaccine. CDR3 region: CASSLGDVGGNTIYF. The DNA of the CDR3 is TGTGCCAGCAGCCTAGGGGACGTCGGGGGAAACACCATATATTTT.